The clone carrying this T cell receptor (beta chain) was counted between two and nine times. Its antigen is as yet unknown. CDR1 is SGHRS, CDR2 YFSETQ, per germline. Trimming removed 0 bases from V and 5 bases from J; junction bases left unmatched: 4. CDR3 length equals 15 residues. The source of the sample is a study of beta chain features in type 1 diabetes. Study-wide results and caveats: Shorter TCRB CDR3s, moderately but significantly so, were found in Type 1 diabetes patients in all four CD4+ subsets.

Since all of the isolated RNA was reverse transcribed, expressed TCRB transcripts were what got sequenced. The data were produced by immunoSEQ multiplex PCR, yet TCRdb's version contains in-frame clones alone and is incomplete. The sample lists about 180,000 clones; around 8% were seen once. Purity (above 95%) was reached by all sorted populations. The sequence was collected from a woman in her thirties or forties with type 1 diabetes. Sequences were obtained from central memory CD4+ T cells from blood. The genes are TRBV5-1 and TRBJ1-1; TRBD1 aligns across 10 bases. This CDR3 is CASSLGTGGRTEAFF. In DNA, the CDR3 is TGCGCCAGCAGCTTGGGGACAGGGGGTCGAACTGAAGCTTTCTTT.